These T cell receptor beta chains were read from a single sample in a study of control samples from healthy donors and cancer patients. Sequencing was performed with immunoSEQ multiplex PCR; in TCRdb, only in-frame clones are kept and a portion is missing. The sample shows 100,000 to 150,000 clones, more than 90% of them seen only once. Sequencing was performed on blood. The receptors originated from a man aged 18-30 years in good health. Each CDR3 is given with its conserved first and last residue. The D gene is left open where the match is weak. Clone size is stated in some rows and not others, as once, few, many or a class when expanded.

>TRBJ1-6|TRBV3-1/TRBV3-2|.|13|.
CASSQMGNSPLHF
TGTGCCAGCAGCCAAATGGGGAATTCACCCCTCCACTTT
>TRBJ1-4|TRBV25-1|.|13|few
CASTPRRGEKLFF
TGTGCCAGCACCCCACGGCGGGGTGAAAAACTGTTTTTT
>TRBJ2-1|TRBV6-5|.|15|.
CASSSGTMSYNEQFF
TGTGCCAGCAGTTCCGGGACAATGTCCTACAATGAGCAGTTCTTC
>TRBJ2-2|TRBV10-3|TRBD2|18|.
CAISERASGGKNTGELFF
TGTGCCATCAGTGAGAGGGCTAGCGGGGGCAAAAATACCGGGGAGCTGTTTTTT
>TRBJ2-5|TRBV2|TRBD1|15|.
CASSVWTGTRATQYF
TGTGCCAGCAGTGTATGGACAGGCACAAGAGCGACCCAGTACTTC
>TRBJ1-1|TRBV11-2|.|12|.
CASSRDGSEAFF
TGTGCCAGCAGCCGAGACGGGTCTGAAGCTTTCTTT
>TRBJ1-6|TRBV19|.|15|.
CASRGGNSYNSPLHF
TGTGCCAGTAGGGGTGGCAATTCCTATAATTCACCCCTCCACTTT
>TRBJ1-2|TRBV5-1|TRBD1|15|.
CASSTTGAILNGYTF
TGCGCCAGCAGCACGACAGGGGCCATTCTCAATGGCTACACCTTC
>TRBJ1-4|TRBV5-1|TRBD1|16|.
CASSLGDRGLGEKLFF
TGCGCCAGCAGCTTGGGGGACAGGGGGCTGGGTGAAAAACTGTTTTTT
>TRBJ2-2|TRBV4-1|TRBD2|16|once
CASSLGRGGRTGELFF
TGCGCCAGCAGCCTGGGGCGGGGGGGCCGCACCGGGGAGCTGTTTTTT
>TRBJ2-1|TRBV6-6|TRBD2|16|.
CASSETGGRADNEQFF
TGTGCCAGCAGCGAAACGGGGGGGCGGGCAGACAATGAGCAGTTCTTC
>TRBJ1-6|TRBV6-2/TRBV6-3|TRBD1|17|.
CASSYSARDRLNSPLHF
TGTGCCAGCAGTTACTCGGCACGGGACAGGCTTAATTCACCCCTCCACTTT
>TRBJ2-1|TRBV29-1|.|12|.
CSVPTTYNEQFF
TGCAGCGTTCCAACTACCTACAATGAGCAGTTCTTC
>TRBJ2-7|TRBV2|.|11|.
CASLRGPQQYF
TGTGCCTCCCTCCGGGGTCCTCAGCAGTACTTC
>TRBJ1-1|TRBV9|.|15|.
CASSGTTDMNTEAFF
TGTGCCAGCAGCGGAACGACAGACATGAACACTGAAGCTTTCTTT
>TRBJ1-6|TRBV2|TRBD1|15|.
CASSGDRAPGSPLHF
TGTGCCAGCAGTGGGGACAGGGCCCCGGGTTCACCCCTCCACTTT
>TRBJ2-1|TRBV9|.|15|.
CASSVGGEAYNEQFF
TGTGCCAGCAGCGTAGGCGGGGAAGCCTACAATGAACAGTTCTTC
>TRBJ1-5|TRBV3-1/TRBV3-2|TRBD1|20|.
CPRWTQPRMEGQGAGQPQHF
TGTCCTCGTTGGACCCAGCCAAGAATGGAGGGACAGGGGGCTGGGCAGCCCCAGCATTTT
>TRBJ1-1|TRBV11-2|.|16|.
CASSLAQGYGNTEAFF
TGTGCCAGCAGCTTAGCGCAGGGTTACGGGAACACTGAAGCTTTCTTT
>TRBJ1-2|TRBV6-5|.|13|.
CASSRGGDYGYTF
TGTGCCAGCAGCCGGGGGGGGGACTATGGCTACACCTTC
>TRBJ1-2|TRBV11-2|TRBD1|16|.
CASSRYSSGQGGGYTF
TGTGCCAGCAGCCGCTACTCATCGGGACAGGGAGGTGGCTACACCTTC
>TRBJ1-5|TRBV2|.|16|.
CASSEALVSGDQPQHF
TGTGCCAGCAGTGAAGCGCTGGTTTCAGGGGATCAGCCCCAGCATTTT
>TRBJ2-1|TRBV11-2|.|15|.
CASSLDRGAYNEQFF
TGTGCCAGCAGCTTAGACAGGGGGGCCTACAATGAGCAGTTCTTC
>TRBJ2-7|TRBV25-1|.|12|.
CASSEYRFEQYF
TGTGCCAGCAGTGAATATCGATTTGAGCAGTACTTC
>TRBJ2-3|TRBV28|TRBD2|15|.
CASSSSGVYTDTQYF
TGTGCCAGCAGTTCAAGCGGGGTATACACAGATACGCAGTATTTT
>TRBJ1-3|TRBV11-2|.|15|.
CASSSNGGSGNTIYF
TGTGCCAGCAGCTCCAACGGGGGATCTGGAAACACCATATATTTT
>TRBJ2-7|TRBV5-1|.|11|.
CASSAGYEQYF
TGCGCCAGCAGCGCGGGCTACGAGCAGTACTTC
>TRBJ2-7|TRBV23-1|.|14|.
CASSQSGSSYEQYF
TGCGCCAGCAGTCAATCCGGAAGCTCCTACGAGCAGTACTTC
>TRBJ2-7|TRBV12-3/TRBV12-4|.|12|.
CASRYRDYEQYF
TGTGCCAGCAGGTACAGGGACTACGAGCAGTACTTC
>TRBJ2-3|TRBV6-5|.|16|once
CASSYLSRGAPITQYF
TGTGCCAGCAGTTACTTATCGAGGGGCGCTCCAATTACGCAGTATTTT
>TRBJ1-4|TRBV19|.|18|.
CASSIGSWHRLANEKLFF
TGTGCCAGTAGTATAGGCTCGTGGCACCGTTTGGCGAATGAAAAACTGTTTTTT
>TRBJ2-7|TRBV19|.|13|.
CASSWGSSYEQYF
TGTGCCAGTAGTTGGGGGTCCTCCTACGAGCAGTACTTC
>TRBJ2-3|TRBV6-1|.|16|.
CASSVGVNPSTDTQYF
TGTGCCAGCAGTGTGGGGGTCAATCCTAGCACAGATACGCAGTATTTT
>TRBJ1-4|TRBV19|TRBD1|14|.
CASSTRQGNEKLFF
TGTGCCAGTAGTACGCGACAGGGGAATGAAAAACTGTTTTTT
>TRBJ2-1|TRBV7-9|.|18|.
CASSLVVRGGDSYNEQFF
TGTGCCAGCAGCTTAGTGGTTCGGGGCGGCGACTCCTACAATGAGCAGTTCTTC
>TRBJ1-2|TRBV5-1|.|16|once
CASSQGRIPGNYGYTF
TGCGCCAGCAGCCAGGGACGAATTCCTGGGAACTATGGCTACACCTTC
>TRBJ1-3|TRBV9|.|14|.
CASSGRGGGNTIYF
TGTGCCAGCAGCGGCCGGGGAGGTGGAAACACCATATATTTT
>TRBJ1-3|TRBV19|.|11|.
CATRTGNTIYF
TGTGCCACCCGGACTGGGAACACCATATATTTT